Given below is one TCR beta chain in context. The target of this receptor is not known. Base quality data are lacking; no much larger clone is found one base away. This sample was included in a study of radiotherapy plus CTLA-4 blockade in lung cancer (dated by TCRdb to between 2018 and 2020). For the study in its entirety: Among enrolled patients, 15% to 20% had an objective response and roughly 30% reached disease control.

Focal radiation therapy combined with CTLA-4 blockade (ipilimumab) was tested in patients with chemo-refractory metastatic non-small-cell lung cancer. Receptors were amplified or captured by the immunoSEQ multiplex PCR assay. The table comes from immuneACCESS by way of TCRdb, which keeps in-frame sequences with V and J called. Part of the clones is missing from these tables; in studies checked, under half for an unresolved V gene and the rest for unknown reasons. The table for this sample lists about 35,000 clones; more than 80% of them were counted only once. 5.8% of the sample comes from the top ten. General conclusions and limits of the study: The strongest predictors of response, as reported, were early dynamic changes in blood T cell clones along with a rise in serum interferon-beta after radiation. After treatment with radiotherapy and ipilimumab, TCR clones that originated in tumors expanded in peripheral blood.

The starting material was peripheral blood, obtained from a patient treated with radiotherapy plus ipilimumab. The TCR sequence derives from a human donor with non-small cell lung cancer who had stable disease on radiotherapy plus ipilimumab.

The sequenced DNA is TGTGCCAGTATACAGGCGAACACAGATACGCAGTATTTT. It codes for CASIQANTDTQYF. This sequence uses TRBV19 and TRBJ2-3, and possibly TRBD1, on 5 matching bases. From cysteine to phenylalanine, the CDR3 is 13 amino acids long. The entry retains the CDR3 DNA only, 39 bases that are in frame from base 1. The CDR1 and CDR2 encoded by the germline V gene (reference sequence) are LNHDA and SQIVND. V is clipped by 7 bases and J by 2 bases, and the sequence between their germline boundaries is 10 bases long.